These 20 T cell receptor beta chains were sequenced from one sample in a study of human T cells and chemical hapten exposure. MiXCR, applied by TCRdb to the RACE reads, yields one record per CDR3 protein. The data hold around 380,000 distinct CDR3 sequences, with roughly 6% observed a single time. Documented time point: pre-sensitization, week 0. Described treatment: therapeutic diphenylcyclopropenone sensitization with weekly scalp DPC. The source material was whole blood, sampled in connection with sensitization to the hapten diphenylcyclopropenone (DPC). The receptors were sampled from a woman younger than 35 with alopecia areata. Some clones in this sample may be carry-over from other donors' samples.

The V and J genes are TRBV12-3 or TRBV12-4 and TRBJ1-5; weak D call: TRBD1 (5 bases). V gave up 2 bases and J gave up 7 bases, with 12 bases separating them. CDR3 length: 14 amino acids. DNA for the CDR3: TGTGCCAGCAGTTTACAGGGCCAGGGCCAGCCCCAGCATTTT. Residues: CASSLQGQGQPQHF.

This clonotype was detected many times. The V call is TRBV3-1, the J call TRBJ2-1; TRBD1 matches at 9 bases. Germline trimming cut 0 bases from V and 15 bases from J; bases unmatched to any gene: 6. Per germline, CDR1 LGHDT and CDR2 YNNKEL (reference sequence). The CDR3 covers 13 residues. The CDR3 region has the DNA TGTGCCAGCAGCCAAGATGCAGGACAGGGGATGTTCTTC. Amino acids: CASSQDAGQGMFF.

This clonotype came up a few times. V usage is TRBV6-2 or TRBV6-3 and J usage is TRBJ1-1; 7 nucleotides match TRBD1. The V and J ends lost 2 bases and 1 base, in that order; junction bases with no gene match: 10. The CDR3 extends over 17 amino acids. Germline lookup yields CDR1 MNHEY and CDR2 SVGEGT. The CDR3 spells CASSYHWGQRTNTEAFF. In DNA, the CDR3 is TGTGCCAGCAGTTACCACTGGGGACAGCGAACGAACACTGAAGCTTTCTTT.

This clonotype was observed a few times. In nucleotides, the CDR3 is TGTGCCAGCAGGACTACCGGGACAGGGGTTAGCAATCAGCCCCAGCATTTT. Translating gives CASRTTGTGVSNQPQHF. The J gene is TRBJ1-5, the V gene TRBV6-6, with 10 bases matching TRBD1. The CDR3 has 17 amino acids. V shed 6 bases, J shed 0 bases, and the junction held 8 bases outside the gene matches. Per germline, CDR1 MNHNY and CDR2 SVGAGI (reference sequence).

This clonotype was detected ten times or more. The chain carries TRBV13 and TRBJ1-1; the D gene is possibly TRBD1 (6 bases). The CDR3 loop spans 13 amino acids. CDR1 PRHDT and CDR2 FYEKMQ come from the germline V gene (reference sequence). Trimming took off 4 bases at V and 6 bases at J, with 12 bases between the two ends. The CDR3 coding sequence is TGTGCCAGCAGCTCGACAGGCGGGGCTGAAGCTTTCTTT. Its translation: CASSSTGGAEAFF.

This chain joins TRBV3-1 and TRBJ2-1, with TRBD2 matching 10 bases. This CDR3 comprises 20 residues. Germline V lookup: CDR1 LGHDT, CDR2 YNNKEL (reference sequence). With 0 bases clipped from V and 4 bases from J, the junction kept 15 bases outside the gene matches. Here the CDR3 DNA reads TGTGCCAGCAGCCAAGAACATCCGGTCGTAGCGGGGGGCCGATACAATGAGCAGTTCTTC. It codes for CASSQEHPVVAGGRYNEQFF.

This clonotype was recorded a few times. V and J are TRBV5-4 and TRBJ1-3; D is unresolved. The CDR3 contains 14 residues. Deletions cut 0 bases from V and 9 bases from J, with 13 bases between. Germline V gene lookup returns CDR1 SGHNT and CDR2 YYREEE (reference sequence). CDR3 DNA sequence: TGTGCCAGCAGCTTGGGGGGAAATGTCCGCACCATATATTTT. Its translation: CASSLGGNVRTIYF.

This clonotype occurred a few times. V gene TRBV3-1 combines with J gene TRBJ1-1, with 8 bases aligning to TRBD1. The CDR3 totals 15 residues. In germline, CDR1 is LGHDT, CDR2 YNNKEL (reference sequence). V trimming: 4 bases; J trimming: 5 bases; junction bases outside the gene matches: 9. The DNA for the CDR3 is TGTGCCAGCAGCCCCCAAGACAGGGGAAGTACTGAAGCTTTCTTT. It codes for CASSPQDRGSTEAFF. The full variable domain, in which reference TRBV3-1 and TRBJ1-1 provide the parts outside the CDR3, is DTAVSQTPKYLVTQMGNDKSIKCEQNLGHDTMYWYKQDSKKFLKIMFSYNNKELIINETVPNRFSPKSPDKAHLNLHINSLELGDSAVYFCASSPQDRGSTEAFFGQGTRLTVV.

CDR3 coding DNA: TGTGCCATCAGTGACGGACAGGCGGATTATAATTCACCCCTCCACTTT. Amino acid sequence: CAISDGQADYNSPLHF. The V gene is TRBV10-3, the J gene TRBJ1-6; 7 nucleotides agree with TRBD1. Trimming took 3 bases from V and 4 from J; bases not matched to a gene: 6. From germline, CDR1 is ENHRY and CDR2 SYGVKD. The CDR3 is 16 amino acids.

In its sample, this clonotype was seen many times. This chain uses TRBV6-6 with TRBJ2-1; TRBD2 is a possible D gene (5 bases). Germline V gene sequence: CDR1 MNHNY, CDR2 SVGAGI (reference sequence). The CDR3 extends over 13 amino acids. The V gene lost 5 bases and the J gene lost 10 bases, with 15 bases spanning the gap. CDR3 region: CASSRDEGREQFF. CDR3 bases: TGTGCCAGCAGTCGAGATGAGGGCCGAGAGCAGTTCTTC.

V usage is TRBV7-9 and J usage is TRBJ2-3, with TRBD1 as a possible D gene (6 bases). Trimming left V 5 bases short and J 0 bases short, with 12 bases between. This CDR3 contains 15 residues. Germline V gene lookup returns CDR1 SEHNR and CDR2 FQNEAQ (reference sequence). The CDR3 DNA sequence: TGTGCCAGCAGCAGAGGACAGAGTAGCACAGATACGCAGTATTTT. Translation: CASSRGQSSTDTQYF.

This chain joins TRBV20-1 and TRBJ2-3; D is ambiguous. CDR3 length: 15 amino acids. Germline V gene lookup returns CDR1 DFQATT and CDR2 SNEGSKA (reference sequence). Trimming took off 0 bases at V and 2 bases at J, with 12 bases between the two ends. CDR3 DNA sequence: TGCAGTGCTAGAGATTTGAAGGGTGTCACAGATACGCAGTATTTT. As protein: CSARDLKGVTDTQYF.

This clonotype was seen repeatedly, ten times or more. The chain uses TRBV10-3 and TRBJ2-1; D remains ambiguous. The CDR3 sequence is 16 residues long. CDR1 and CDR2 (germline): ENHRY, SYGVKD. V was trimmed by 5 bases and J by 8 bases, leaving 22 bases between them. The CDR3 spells CAISPGARAVDDEQFF. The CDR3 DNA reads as TGTGCCATCAGTCCCGGTGCACGAGCTGTTGACGATGAGCAGTTCTTC.

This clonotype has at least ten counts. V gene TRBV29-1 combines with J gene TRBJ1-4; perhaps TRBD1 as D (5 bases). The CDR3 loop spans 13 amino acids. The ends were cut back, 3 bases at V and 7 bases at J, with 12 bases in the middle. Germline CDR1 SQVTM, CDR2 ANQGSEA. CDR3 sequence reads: CSVEGRGAEKLFF. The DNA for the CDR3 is TGCAGCGTTGAGGGTAGGGGAGCTGAAAAACTGTTTTTT.

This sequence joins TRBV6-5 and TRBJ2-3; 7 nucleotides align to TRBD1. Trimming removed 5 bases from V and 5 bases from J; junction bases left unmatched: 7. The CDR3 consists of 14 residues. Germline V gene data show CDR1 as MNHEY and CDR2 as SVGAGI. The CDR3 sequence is CASSQQGSGDTQYF. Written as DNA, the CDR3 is TGTGCCAGCAGTCAACAGGGGAGCGGAGATACGCAGTATTTT.

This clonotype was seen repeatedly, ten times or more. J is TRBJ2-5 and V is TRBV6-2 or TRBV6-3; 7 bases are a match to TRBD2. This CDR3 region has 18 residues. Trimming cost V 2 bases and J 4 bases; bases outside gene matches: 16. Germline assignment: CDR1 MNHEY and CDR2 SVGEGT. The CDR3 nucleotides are TGTGCCAGCAGTTACGACGCAGAGACTAGCTGGGGCAGAGAGACCCAGTACTTC. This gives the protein CASSYDAETSWGRETQYF.

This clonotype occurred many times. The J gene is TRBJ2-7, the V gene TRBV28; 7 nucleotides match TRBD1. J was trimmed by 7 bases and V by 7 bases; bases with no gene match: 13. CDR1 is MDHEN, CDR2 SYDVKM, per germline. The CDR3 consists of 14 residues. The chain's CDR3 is CASTLRTGEQEQYF. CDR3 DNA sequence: TGTGCCAGCACCCTAAGAACAGGGGAACAGGAGCAGTACTTC.

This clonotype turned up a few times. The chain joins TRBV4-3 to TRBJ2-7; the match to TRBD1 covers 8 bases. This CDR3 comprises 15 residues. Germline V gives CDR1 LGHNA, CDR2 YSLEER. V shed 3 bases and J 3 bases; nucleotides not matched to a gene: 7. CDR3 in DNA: TGCGCCAGCAGCCAGGACAGGGTGACGGGCTACGAGCAGTACTTC. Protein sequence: CASSQDRVTGYEQYF.

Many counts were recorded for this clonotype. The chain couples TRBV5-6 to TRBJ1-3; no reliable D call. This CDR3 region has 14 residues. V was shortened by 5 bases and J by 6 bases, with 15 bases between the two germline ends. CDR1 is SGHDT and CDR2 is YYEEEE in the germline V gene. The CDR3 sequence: CASSSGGSANTIYF. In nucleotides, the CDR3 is TGTGCCAGCAGTTCCGGAGGGTCCGCAAACACCATATATTTT.

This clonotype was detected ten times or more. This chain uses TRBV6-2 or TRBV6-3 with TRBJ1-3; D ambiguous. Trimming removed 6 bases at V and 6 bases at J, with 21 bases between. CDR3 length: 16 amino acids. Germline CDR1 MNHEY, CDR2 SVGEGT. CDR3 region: CASSSPGSTTSNTIYF. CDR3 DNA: TGTGCCAGCAGCTCCCCCGGGTCGACGACTTCAAACACCATATATTTT.